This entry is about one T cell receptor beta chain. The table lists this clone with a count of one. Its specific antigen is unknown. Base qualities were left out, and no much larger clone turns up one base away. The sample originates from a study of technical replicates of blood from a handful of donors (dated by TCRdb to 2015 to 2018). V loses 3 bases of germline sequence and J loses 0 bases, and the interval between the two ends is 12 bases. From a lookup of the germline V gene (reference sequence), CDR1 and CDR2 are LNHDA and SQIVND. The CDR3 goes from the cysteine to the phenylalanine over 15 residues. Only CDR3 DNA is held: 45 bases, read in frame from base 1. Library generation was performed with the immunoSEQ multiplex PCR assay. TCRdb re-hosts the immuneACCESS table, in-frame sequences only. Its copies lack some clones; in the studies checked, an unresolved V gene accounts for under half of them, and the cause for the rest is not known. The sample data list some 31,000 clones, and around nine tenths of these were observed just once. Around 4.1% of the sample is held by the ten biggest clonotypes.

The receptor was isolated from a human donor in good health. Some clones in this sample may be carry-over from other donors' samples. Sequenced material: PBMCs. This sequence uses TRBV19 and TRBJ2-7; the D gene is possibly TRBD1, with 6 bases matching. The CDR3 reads CASSIGDTSSYEQYF. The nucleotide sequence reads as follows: TGTGCCAGTAGTATCGGGGACACATCCTCCTACGAGCAGTACTTC.